The clone carrying this TCR beta chain was seen only a few times. Donors were grouped by their self-reported clinical history. Either two negative PCRs, clearance, or symptom resolution qualified Cohort 3 donors as recovered. The sample originates from a study of blood T cell repertoires in COVID-19. Study-level background: Sources were T cells, B-cell-depleted T cells, or PBMCs; the material itself was cDNA or gDNA.

As handled by the study authors: Amplification with reference gene primers provided the estimates of nucleated cell counts. The repertoire was sequenced with immunoSEQ multiplex PCR; TCRdb's copy has only in-frame clones and lacks some. The V and J calls and the clone size are those of that table, but D and trimming were determined from the DNA. In the table there are 170,000 or so clones, roughly 84% of which are singletons. CDR1 and CDR2 (germline): KGHDR, SFDVKD. Trimming cost V 12 bases and J 2 bases; bases outside gene matches: 12. CDR3 size: 15 residues. The TCR comes from a woman in her forties or fifties who had recovered from COVID-19. Sequencing input: PBMCs or T cells enriched from blood (not recorded which). This rearrangement joins TRBV24-1 to TRBJ2-1, with TRBD1 identical over 7 bases. The CDR3: CAGPGGTDAYNEQFF. The CDR3 DNA reads as TGTGCCGGACCAGGGGGAACTGACGCCTACAATGAGCAGTTCTTC.